This T cell receptor beta chain was recovered during a study of shared clonotypes between healthy human individuals. Broader study findings: Rarefaction revealed incomplete sorted-subset sequencing despite large depth.

With 0 bases removed from V and 5 bases from J, the gap between germline ends came to 7 bases. Germline lookup yields CDR1 SNHLY and CDR2 FYNNEI. There are 13 residues in the CDR3. Here immunoSEQ multiplex PCR was the method, and the copy in TCRdb shows in-frame clones only, minus some. Of approximately 740,000 clones listed, roughly 70% are singletons. This clone was counted between two and nine times. Its target is unknown. The source of this sequence is a woman under 40 in good health. Sequencing input: memory CD4+ T cells sorted from blood. As to subset: CD45RA-negative fraction. V is TRBV2 and J is TRBJ1-2; D ambiguous. The CDR3 DNA is TGTGCCAGCAGTGAAGCTGAGGTATATGGCTACACCTTC. Its translation is CASSEAEVYGYTF.